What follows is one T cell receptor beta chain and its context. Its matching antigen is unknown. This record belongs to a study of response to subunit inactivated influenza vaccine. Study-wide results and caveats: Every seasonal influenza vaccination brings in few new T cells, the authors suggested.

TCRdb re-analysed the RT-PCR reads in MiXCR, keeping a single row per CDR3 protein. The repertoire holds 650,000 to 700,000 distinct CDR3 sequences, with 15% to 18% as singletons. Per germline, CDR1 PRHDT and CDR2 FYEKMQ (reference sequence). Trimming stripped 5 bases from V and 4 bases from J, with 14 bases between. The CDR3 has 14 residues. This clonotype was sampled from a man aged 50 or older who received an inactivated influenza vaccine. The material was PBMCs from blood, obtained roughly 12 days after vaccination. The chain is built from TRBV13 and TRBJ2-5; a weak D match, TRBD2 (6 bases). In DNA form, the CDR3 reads TGTGCCAGCAGCCAACGGGAGTTTGGAGAGACCCAGTACTTC. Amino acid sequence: CASSQREFGETQYF.